The rows below give T cell receptor beta chains drawn from one sample of a study of cytomegalovirus exposure and HLA in healthy donors. Here immunoSEQ multiplex PCR was the method, and the copy in TCRdb shows in-frame clones only, minus some. The sample lists 250,000 to 400,000 clones; over 75% were seen once. Material for sequencing was PBMCs. These receptors were obtained from a young man in good health and CMV-seronegative. Each CDR3 is given with its conserved first and last residue. A D gene is named only where the DNA matches it firmly. Expanded clones get a size class; other rows say once, few or many, or leave the size out.

CDR3 protein | CDR3 DNA | J gene | CDR3 length | D gene | V gene | clone size
CASSFRTGGGETQYF | TGTGCCAGCAGCTTCAGGACGGGTGGAGGGGAGACCCAGTACTTC | TRBJ2-5 | 15 | NA | TRBV11-2 | NA
CSASTGAKGGYTF | TGCAGCGCCTCAACAGGGGCAAAGGGAGGCTACACCTTC | TRBJ1-2 | 13 | TRBD1 | TRBV29-1 | few
CASSARTDTYGYTF | TGTGCCAGCAGCGCGAGGACAGATACCTATGGCTACACCTTC | TRBJ1-2 | 14 | NA | TRBV9 | NA
CASSVMRTGKDTQYF | TGTGCCAGCAGCGTAATGCGGACAGGAAAAGATACGCAGTATTTT | TRBJ2-3 | 15 | TRBD1 | TRBV9 | NA
CASSFQNEQFF | TGCGCCAGCAGCTTCCAGAATGAGCAGTTCTTC | TRBJ2-1 | 11 | NA | TRBV5-1 | NA
CASSQGDRSVSYGYTF | TGCGCCAGCAGCCAGGGTGACAGGTCTGTCTCCTATGGCTACACCTTC | TRBJ1-2 | 16 | NA | TRBV4-1 | NA
CASSAGTGYEQFF | TGTGCCAGCAGTGCCGGGACAGGGTATGAGCAGTTCTTC | TRBJ2-1 | 13 | TRBD1 | TRBV27 | NA
CASSSHRTGSYEQYF | TGTGCCAGTAGTTCACACAGGACAGGGAGCTACGAGCAGTACTTC | TRBJ2-7 | 15 | TRBD1 | TRBV19 | few
CASSMQGDYEQYF | TGTGCCAGTAGTATGCAGGGCGACTACGAGCAGTACTTC | TRBJ2-7 | 13 | NA | TRBV19 | NA
CASSPGGRRGEQFF | TGTGCCAGCAGCCCCGGGGGGAGGAGAGGGGAGCAGTTCTTC | TRBJ2-1 | 14 | TRBD2 | TRBV11-2 | NA
CASSTRQGGTEAFF | TGTGCCAGCAGTACCCGACAGGGAGGCACTGAAGCTTTCTTT | TRBJ1-1 | 14 | TRBD1 | TRBV6-1 | NA
CASSQDPPPTSPADTQYF | TGCGCCAGCAGCCAGGATCCTCCTCCGACTAGTCCGGCAGATACGCAGTATTTT | TRBJ2-3 | 18 | NA | TRBV4-1 | NA
CASSLEGVLNTEAFF | TGCGCCAGCAGCTTGGAAGGGGTCCTTAACACTGAAGCTTTCTTT | TRBJ1-1 | 15 | NA | TRBV5-1 | NA
CASRGQATGELFF | TGTGCCAGCAGGGGACAGGCCACCGGGGAGCTGTTTTTT | TRBJ2-2 | 13 | TRBD1 | TRBV5-6 | NA
CARPGQRYGYTF | TGTGCCAGACCGGGACAGCGCTATGGCTACACCTTC | TRBJ1-2 | 12 | TRBD1 | TRBV6-1 | NA
CASSVGQATNEKLFF | TGTGCCAGTAGTGTTGGACAGGCAACTAATGAAAAACTGTTTTTT | TRBJ1-4 | 15 | TRBD1 | TRBV19 | NA
CASSQEPTGAAAFF | TGCGCCAGCAGCCAAGAACCGACAGGGGCGGCAGCTTTCTTT | TRBJ1-1 | 14 | TRBD1 | TRBV4-3 | NA
CSVEGTSGLMYNEQFF | TGCAGCGTTGAAGGGACTAGCGGACTTATGTACAATGAGCAGTTCTTC | TRBJ2-1 | 16 | TRBD2 | TRBV29-1 | NA
CATEGTGATSTDTQYF | TGTGCCACCGAGGGGACAGGAGCTACTAGCACAGATACGCAGTATTTT | TRBJ2-3 | 16 | TRBD1 | TRBV10-3 | once
CASRRTGVEKLFF | TGTGCCAGCAGAAGGACAGGGGTCGAAAAACTGTTTTTT | TRBJ1-4 | 13 | TRBD1 | TRBV27 | once
CASSFFNRAYEQYF | TGTGCCAGCAGCTTTTTTAACAGGGCCTACGAGCAGTACTTC | TRBJ2-7 | 14 | NA | TRBV13 | NA
CASSDPLASDTQYF | TGTGCCAGCAGTGATCCGCTAGCGTCGGATACGCAGTATTTT | TRBJ2-3 | 14 | NA | TRBV6-5 | once
CASSVDLAGAAEQFF | TGTGCCAGCAGCGTAGATCTAGCTGGAGCGGCTGAGCAGTTCTTC | TRBJ2-1 | 15 | NA | TRBV9 | NA
CASSQDRATNEKLFF | TGTGCCAGCAGCCAAGACAGAGCAACTAATGAAAAACTGTTTTTT | TRBJ1-4 | 15 | NA | TRBV6-5 | NA
CASSTDIGGRGYQETQYF | TGTGCCAGCAGCACCGACATAGGGGGCAGGGGGTACCAAGAGACCCAGTACTTC | TRBJ2-5 | 18 | TRBD1 | TRBV7-9 | once
CASSQTGSGNTIYF | TGCGCCAGCAGCCAGACAGGCAGTGGAAACACCATATATTTT | TRBJ1-3 | 14 | NA | TRBV4-1 | NA
CASSQVGLKGRVNTEAFF | TGCGCCAGCAGCCAAGTTGGGTTGAAGGGCAGGGTGAACACTGAAGCTTTCTTT | TRBJ1-1 | 18 | NA | TRBV4-1 | NA
CASSSMSSYEQYF | TGTGCCAGCAGTTCGATGAGCTCCTACGAGCAGTACTTC | TRBJ2-7 | 13 | NA | TRBV6-5 | NA
CASSEAGFVTDTQYF | TGTGCCAGTAGTGAAGCGGGGTTCGTTACAGATACGCAGTATTTT | TRBJ2-3 | 15 | TRBD2 | TRBV19 | NA
CASSDRGTSGGVYEQYF | TGTGCCAGCAGTGACCGCGGGACTAGCGGGGGGGTCTACGAGCAGTACTTC | TRBJ2-7 | 17 | TRBD2 | TRBV6-4 | NA
CASSPPGVGNTIYF | TGTGCCAGCAGCCCTCCGGGGGTCGGAAACACCATATATTTT | TRBJ1-3 | 14 | NA | TRBV7-9 | NA
CSASSQETQYF | TGCAGTGCTAGCTCTCAAGAGACCCAGTACTTC | TRBJ2-5 | 11 | NA | TRBV20-1 | NA
CASSPTGGRGYTF | TGTGCCAGCAGCCCAACAGGGGGCCGTGGCTACACCTTC | TRBJ1-2 | 13 | TRBD1 | TRBV14 | NA
CASSSPGGGGSSYNEQFF | TGTGCCAGCAGCTCCCCAGGTGGCGGGGGGAGCTCCTACAATGAGCAGTTCTTC | TRBJ2-1 | 18 | TRBD2 | TRBV11-2 | NA
CASSKIGRGYYEQYF | TGTGCCAGCAGCAAAATAGGCCGGGGATACTACGAGCAGTACTTC | TRBJ2-7 | 15 | NA | TRBV21-1 | NA
CASIDPFTGTGNTIYF | TGTGCCAGTATCGACCCATTCACAGGGACTGGAAACACCATATATTTT | TRBJ1-3 | 16 | NA | TRBV19 | NA
CASRHKGSSYEQYF | TGTGCCAGCAGGCACAAGGGGTCCAGTTACGAGCAGTACTTC | TRBJ2-7 | 14 | NA | TRBV7-2 | NA
CASSYSASSSTQYF | TGTGCCAGCAGTTACTCGGCGTCTAGCAGTACGCAGTATTTT | TRBJ2-3 | 14 | NA | TRBV6-5 | NA